This TCR beta chain appears in the sequencing data of a study of T cell changes during pregnancy in multiple sclerosis. Here immunoSEQ multiplex PCR was the method, and the copy in TCRdb shows in-frame clones only, minus some. This table has around 60,000 clones, around 94% appearing once. This CDR3 is built from 16 residues. J gave up 2 bases and V 1 base, and 5 bases lay outside the gene matches. Germline V gene lookup returns CDR1 SGHTA and CDR2 FQGNSA. This clone has more than one count but fewer than ten. This clonotype originated in a female donor with multiple sclerosis, enrolled in a pregnancy study. This chain uses TRBV7-2 with TRBJ1-5; 7 bases align to TRBD1. Material: CD8+ T cells from peripheral blood mononuclear cells, obtained in the third trimester of pregnancy. Here the CDR3 reads CASSLGGDRRNQPQHF. The CDR3 nucleotides read TGTGCCAGCAGCTTAGGAGGGGACAGACGCAATCAGCCCCAGCATTTT.